This T cell receptor beta chain was sequenced for a study of blood T cell repertoires in COVID-19. The ends lost 3 bases at V and 1 base at J; junction bases unmatched: 5. Germline V gives CDR1 SGHAT, CDR2 FQNNGV. This CDR3 spans 15 amino acids. Assay: immunoSEQ multiplex PCR; the TCRdb copy retains only in-frame clones and omits some. The repertoire holds approximately 150,000 clones, with approximately 90% as singletons. This chain links TRBV11-2 with TRBJ2-7, with 8 bases fitting TRBD1. Sequencing input: peripheral blood. The origin of this receptor is a woman in her fifties or sixties with active COVID-19. Here the CDR3 reads CASSFNRGTSYEQYF. The CDR3 DNA follows: TGTGCCAGCAGCTTCAACAGGGGGACTTCCTACGAGCAGTACTTC. Variable domain in full (rest from reference TRBV11-2 and TRBJ2-7): EAGVAQSPRYKIIEKRQSVAFWCNPISGHATLYWYQQILGQGPKLLIQFQNNGVVDDSQLPKDRFSAERLKGVDSTLKIQPAKLEDSAVYLCASSFNRGTSYEQYFGPGTRLTVT.